The rows below give T cell receptor beta chains drawn from one sample of a study of T cells in Graves' hyperthyroidism and ophthalmopathy. Each CDR3 protein is one row after TCRdb ran MiXCR on the multiplex PCR reads. Seen here are about 640,000 distinct CDR3 sequences, less than 25% observed once, and the top ten hold around a third. What was sequenced was blood. The receptors originated from a young man with Graves' ophthalmopathy. Both conserved end residues are part of each CDR3. The D gene is left open where the match is weak. Clone size, where shown, is once, few, many, or a class for clones that have expanded.

d_gene | abundance | j_gene | v_gene | CDR3nt | CDR3aa
TRBD2 | . | TRBJ2-5 | TRBV6-1 | TGTGCCAGCGCTGCACACGCGGGGGAACGGGAGACCCAGTACTTC | CASAAHAGERETQYF
. | . | TRBJ1-5 | TRBV24-1 | TGTGCCACCAGTGATGGGACGGGGAACCACAATCAGCCCCAGCATTTT | CATSDGTGNHNQPQHF
TRBD1 | . | TRBJ2-7 | TRBV7-9 | TGTGCCAGCAGCTTCCCGTCGGGACAGGTGGTTTCCTACGAGCAGTACTTC | CASSFPSGQVVSYEQYF
TRBD2 | few | TRBJ2-1 | TRBV20-1 | TGCAGTGCTTCGGGACTAGCGGGAAGGAATGAGCAGTTCTTC | CSASGLAGRNEQFF
. | many | TRBJ1-1 | TRBV10-1 | TGCGCCAGCAGTGCCAGGGAGAGGACTGAAGCTTTCTTT | CASSARERTEAFF
TRBD1 | few | TRBJ1-6 | TRBV9 | TGTGCCAGCAGCGTAGGTGGGACAGGGTCCTCACCCCTCCACTTT | CASSVGGTGSSPLHF
TRBD1 | few | TRBJ1-4 | TRBV4-1 | TGCGCCAGCAGCCATCTCGGACAGGCAGGTGAAAAACTGTTTTTT | CASSHLGQAGEKLFF
. | . | TRBJ2-5 | TRBV5-4 | TGTGCCAGCAGCTTGATAGGCTGGGATGAGACCCAGTACTTC | CASSLIGWDETQYF
. | once | TRBJ2-4 | TRBV16 | TGTGCCAGCAGCCAAGATGCAGCTCTAGCCAAAAACATTCAGTACTTC | CASSQDAALAKNIQYF
. | . | TRBJ1-1 | TRBV19 | TGTGCCAGCAGCATCGGGGGGCTGAACACTGAAGCTTTCTTT | CASSIGGLNTEAFF
TRBD2 | many | TRBJ2-3 | TRBV30 | TGTGCCTGGACTTTCGGACTAGCGGGCGCAGATACGCAGTATTTT | CAWTFGLAGADTQYF
TRBD1 | once | TRBJ2-3 | TRBV10-3 | TGTGCCATCAGACCAGGGGGCGCAGATACGCAGTATTTT | CAIRPGGADTQYF
. | few | TRBJ2-2 | TRBV6-1 | TGTGCCAGCAGTTATGGCCCGAACACCGGGGAGCTGTTTTTT | CASSYGPNTGELFF
. | many | TRBJ2-3 | TRBV20-1 | TGCAGTGCTCCTTCGGGAGCACCGGGTTTACAGCAGTATTTT | CSAPSGAPGLQQYF
. | . | TRBJ2-7 | TRBV12-3/TRBV12-4 | TGTGCCAGCACCCATAGGGCAGGGAACTACGAGCAGTACTTC | CASTHRAGNYEQYF
TRBD1 | few | TRBJ1-6 | TRBV7-2 | TGTGCCAGCAGTACTTCAACAGGGGTCTTTAATTCACCCCTCCACTTT | CASSTSTGVFNSPLHF
TRBD1 | . | TRBJ2-2 | TRBV30 | TGTGCCTGGAGTTTGGGGACAGGGGTCCATACCGGGGAGCTGTTTTTT | CAWSLGTGVHTGELFF
TRBD2 | . | TRBJ2-7 | TRBV28 | TGTGCCAGCAGTTCGAGCGGGAGCTTCAACGAGCAGTACTTC | CASSSSGSFNEQYF
TRBD2 | few | TRBJ2-3 | TRBV12-5 | TGTGCTAGTGGTTTAGCGGGAGGCTCAGATACGCAGTATTTT | CASGLAGGSDTQYF
. | many | TRBJ1-1 | TRBV6-1 | TGTGCCAGCACCATAAGGACAGCGATGAACACTGAAGCTTTCTTT | CASTIRTAMNTEAFF
TRBD1 | many | TRBJ2-1 | TRBV2 | TGTGCCAGCAGCCCCGGGACAGGGGGCGACAATGAGCAGTTCTTC | CASSPGTGGDNEQFF
TRBD1 | . | TRBJ1-2 | TRBV10-1 | TGCGCCAGCAGCAATGACAGGGGCAATGGCTATGGCTACACCTTC | CASSNDRGNGYGYTF
TRBD1 | . | TRBJ2-6 | TRBV7-9 | TGTGCCAGCAGCGGCCAGGGGGCGGGTGGGGCCAACGTCCTGACTTTC | CASSGQGAGGANVLTF
. | . | TRBJ2-4 | TRBV7-2 | TGTGCCAGCAGCCGACAGGCTGGGGACATTCAGTACTTC | CASSRQAGDIQYF
. | many | TRBJ1-5 | TRBV13 | TGTGCCAGCAGCTTAGGCAGGTTGAAGGATCAGCCCCAGCATTTT | CASSLGRLKDQPQHF
TRBD2 | . | TRBJ2-3 | TRBV5-1 | TGCGCCAGCAGCCCAGGGACTAGCGGAGATTTCACAGATACGCAGTATTTT | CASSPGTSGDFTDTQYF
TRBD2 | few | TRBJ2-3 | TRBV7-2 | TGTGCCAGCAGCCCGGGACTAGCGGGAGAAAGGGCAGATACGCAGTATTTT | CASSPGLAGERADTQYF